The rows below give T cell receptor beta chains drawn from one sample of a study of shared clonotypes between healthy human individuals. Method: immunoSEQ multiplex PCR; TCRdb's copy keeps in-frame clones and lacks some. The table records about 2,100,000 clones, 90% to 95% of them present only once. Sequenced input: naive CD8+ T cells from PBMCs. These receptor sequences come from a young man in good health. Some clones in this sample may be carry-over from other donors' samples. CDR3s leave out the opening cysteine and the closing phenylalanine or tryptophan. Each record gives: CDR3 protein, J gene, clone size, V gene. Clone size is not always given. Where it is, it says once, few, many or a class for expanded clones.

ASSGLGEWGSAF	TRBJ1-1	few	TRBV27
ATSREGTITEAF	TRBJ1-1	-	TRBV15
ASSWTNQPQH	TRBJ1-5	-	TRBV19
ASSLLVRARGPDTQY	TRBJ2-3	-	TRBV27
ASSSGAGRLEAF	TRBJ1-1	-	TRBV6-5
ASSVKGIGDTQY	TRBJ2-3	-	TRBV9
ASSPETGDYYGYT	TRBJ1-2	-	TRBV4-1
ASSLRRSAETQY	TRBJ2-5	-	TRBV28
ASSPPRLAYQETQY	TRBJ2-5	-	TRBV7-8
SVGPTEAF	TRBJ1-1	few	TRBV29-1
ASSWDSSYEQY	TRBJ2-7	once	TRBV7-6
ASSLMAGAGDTQY	TRBJ2-3	-	TRBV27
ASSHRHTYEQY	TRBJ2-7	-	TRBV11-2
ASTVGSSNQPQH	TRBJ1-5	-	TRBV19
ASTQGASSYEQY	TRBJ2-7	-	TRBV6-5
ASIPGTAFYNEQF	TRBJ2-1	-	TRBV2
TRRVEVRWTYEQF	TRBJ2-1	-	TRBV1